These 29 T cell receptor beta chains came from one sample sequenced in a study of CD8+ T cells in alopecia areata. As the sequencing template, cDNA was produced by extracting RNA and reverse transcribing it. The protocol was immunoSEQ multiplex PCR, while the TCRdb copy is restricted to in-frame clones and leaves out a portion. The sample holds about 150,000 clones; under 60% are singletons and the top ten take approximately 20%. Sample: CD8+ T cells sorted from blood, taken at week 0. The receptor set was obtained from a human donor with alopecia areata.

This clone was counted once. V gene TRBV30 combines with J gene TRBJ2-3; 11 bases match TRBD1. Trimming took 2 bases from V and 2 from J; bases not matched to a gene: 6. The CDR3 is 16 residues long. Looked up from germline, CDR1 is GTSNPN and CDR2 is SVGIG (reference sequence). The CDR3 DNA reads TGTGCCTGGAGTACCGGGACAGGGGGTACCACAGATACGCAGTATTTT. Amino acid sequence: CAWSTGTGGTTDTQYF.

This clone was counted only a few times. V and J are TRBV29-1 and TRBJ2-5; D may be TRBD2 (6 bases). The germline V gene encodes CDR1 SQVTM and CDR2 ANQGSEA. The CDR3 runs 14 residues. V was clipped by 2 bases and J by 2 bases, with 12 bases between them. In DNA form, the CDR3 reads TGCAGCGTTGAATGGGCTAGCGAGCAAGAGACCCAGTACTTC. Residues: CSVEWASEQETQYF. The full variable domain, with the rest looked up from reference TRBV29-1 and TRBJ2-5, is SAVISQKPSRDICQRGTSLTIQCQVDSQVTMMFWYRQQPGQSLTLIATANQGSEATYESGFVIDKFPISRPNLTFSTLTVSNMSPEDSSIYLCSVEWASEQETQYFGPGTRLLVL.

The CDR3 nucleotides are TGTGCCTGGACCCCAGGGACAGGGATTCAGCCCCAGCATTTT. Its translation is CAWTPGTGIQPQHF. The V gene is TRBV30, the J gene TRBJ1-5; 9 bases align to TRBD1. In germline, CDR1 is GTSNPN, CDR2 SVGIG (reference sequence). The V segment lost 4 bases and the J segment 6 bases; nucleotides outside the gene matches: 7. The CDR3 length is 14 residues. Together with reference TRBV30 and TRBJ1-5, the CDR3 gives the full variable domain: SQTIHQWPATLVQPVGSPLSLECTVEGTSNPNLYWYRQAAGRGLQLLFYSVGIGQISSEVPQNLSASRPQDRQFILSSKKLLLSDSGFYLCAWTPGTGIQPQHFGDGTRLSIL.

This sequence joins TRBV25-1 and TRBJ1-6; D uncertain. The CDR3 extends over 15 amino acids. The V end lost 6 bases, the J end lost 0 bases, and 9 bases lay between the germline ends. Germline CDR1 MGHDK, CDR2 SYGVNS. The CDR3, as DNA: TGTGCCAGCAGCATAGGGAGCTCCTATAATTCACCCCTCCACTTT. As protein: CASSIGSSYNSPLHF.

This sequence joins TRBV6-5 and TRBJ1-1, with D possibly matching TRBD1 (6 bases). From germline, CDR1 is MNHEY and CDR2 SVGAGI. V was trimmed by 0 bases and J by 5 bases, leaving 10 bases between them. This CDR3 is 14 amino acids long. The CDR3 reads CASSYSPGDTEAFF. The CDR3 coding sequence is TGTGCCAGCAGTTACTCGCCAGGGGATACTGAAGCTTTCTTT.

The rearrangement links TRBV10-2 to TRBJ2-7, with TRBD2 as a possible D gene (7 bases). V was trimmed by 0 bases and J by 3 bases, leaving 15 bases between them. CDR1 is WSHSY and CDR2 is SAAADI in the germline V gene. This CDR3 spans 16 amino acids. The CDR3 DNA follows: TGCGCCAGCAGTGAGTCTCCGGCGGGGGCGGACTACGAGCAGTACTTC. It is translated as CASSESPAGADYEQYF.

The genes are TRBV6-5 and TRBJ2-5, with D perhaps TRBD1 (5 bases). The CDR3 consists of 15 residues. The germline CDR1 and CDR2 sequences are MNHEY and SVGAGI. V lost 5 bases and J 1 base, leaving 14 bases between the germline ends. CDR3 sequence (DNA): TGTGCCAGCAGTCTGACAGAGGATTTCCAAGAGACCCAGTACTTC. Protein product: CASSLTEDFQETQYF.

The CDR3 region is CASSLGWDGELFF. The CDR3 DNA reads TGTGCCAGCAGCTTAGGATGGGACGGGGAGCTGTTTTTT. J is TRBJ2-2 and V is TRBV7-8; D unclear. The CDR3 loop spans 13 amino acids. CDR1 and CDR2 from the germline V gene are SGHVS and FQNEAQ. V lost 1 base and J 7 bases, leaving 7 bases between the germline ends.

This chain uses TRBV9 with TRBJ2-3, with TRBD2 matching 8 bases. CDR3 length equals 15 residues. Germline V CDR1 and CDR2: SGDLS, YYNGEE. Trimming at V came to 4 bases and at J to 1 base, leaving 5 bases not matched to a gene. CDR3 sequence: CASSSETSGTDTQYF. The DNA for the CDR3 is TGTGCCAGCAGCTCCGAGACTAGCGGCACAGATACGCAGTATTTT.

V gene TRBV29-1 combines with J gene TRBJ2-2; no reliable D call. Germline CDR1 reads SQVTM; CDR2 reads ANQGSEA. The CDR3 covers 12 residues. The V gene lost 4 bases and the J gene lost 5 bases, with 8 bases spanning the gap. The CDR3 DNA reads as TGCAGCGTTGTAGGGAAGACCGGGGAGCTGTTTTTT. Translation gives CSVVGKTGELFF.

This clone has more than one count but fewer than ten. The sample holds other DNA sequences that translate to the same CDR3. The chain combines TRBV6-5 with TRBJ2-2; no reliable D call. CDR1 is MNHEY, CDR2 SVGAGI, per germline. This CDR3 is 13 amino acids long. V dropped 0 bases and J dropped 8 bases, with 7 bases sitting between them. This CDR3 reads CASSYSTTGELFF. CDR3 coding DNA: TGTGCCAGCAGTTACTCGACCACGGGGGAGCTGTTTTTT.

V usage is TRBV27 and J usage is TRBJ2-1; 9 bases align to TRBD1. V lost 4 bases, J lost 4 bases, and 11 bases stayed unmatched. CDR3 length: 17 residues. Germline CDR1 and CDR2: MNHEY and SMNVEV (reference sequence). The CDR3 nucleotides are TGTGCCAGCAGTTCTCTTTTACAGGGGGCGCATTACAATGAGCAGTTCTTC. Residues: CASSSLLQGAHYNEQFF.

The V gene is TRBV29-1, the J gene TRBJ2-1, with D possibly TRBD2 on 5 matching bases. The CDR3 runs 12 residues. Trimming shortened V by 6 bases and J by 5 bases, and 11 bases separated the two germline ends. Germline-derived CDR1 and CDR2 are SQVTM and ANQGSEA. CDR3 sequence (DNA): TGCAGCGTCCTGGACTTCCACAATGAGCAGTTCTTC. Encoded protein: CSVLDFHNEQFF.

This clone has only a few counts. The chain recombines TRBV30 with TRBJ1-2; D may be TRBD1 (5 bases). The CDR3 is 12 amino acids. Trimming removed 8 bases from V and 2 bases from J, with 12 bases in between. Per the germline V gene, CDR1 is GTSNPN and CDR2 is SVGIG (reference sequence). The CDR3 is CAEQGENYGYTF. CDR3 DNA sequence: TGTGCCGAACAAGGGGAGAACTATGGCTACACCTTC.

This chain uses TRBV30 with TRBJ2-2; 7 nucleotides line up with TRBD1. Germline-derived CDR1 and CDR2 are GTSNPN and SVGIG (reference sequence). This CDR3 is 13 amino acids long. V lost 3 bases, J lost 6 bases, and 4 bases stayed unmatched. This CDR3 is CAWRTGWSGELFF. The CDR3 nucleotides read TGTGCCTGGAGGACAGGGTGGTCCGGGGAGCTGTTTTTT.

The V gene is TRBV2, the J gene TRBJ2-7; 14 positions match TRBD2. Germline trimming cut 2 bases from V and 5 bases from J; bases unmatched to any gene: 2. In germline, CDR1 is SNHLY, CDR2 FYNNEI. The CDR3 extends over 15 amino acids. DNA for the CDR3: TGTGCCAGCAGTGAACTGGGACTAGCGGGGGACGAGCAGTACTTC. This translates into CASSELGLAGDEQYF.

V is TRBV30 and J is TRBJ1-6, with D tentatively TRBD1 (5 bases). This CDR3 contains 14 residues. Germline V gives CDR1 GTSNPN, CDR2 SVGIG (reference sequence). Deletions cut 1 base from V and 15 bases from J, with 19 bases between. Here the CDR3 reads CAWSGTGASGVLHF. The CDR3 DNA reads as TGTGCCTGGAGTGGTACAGGAGCCTCCGGGGTCCTCCACTTT.

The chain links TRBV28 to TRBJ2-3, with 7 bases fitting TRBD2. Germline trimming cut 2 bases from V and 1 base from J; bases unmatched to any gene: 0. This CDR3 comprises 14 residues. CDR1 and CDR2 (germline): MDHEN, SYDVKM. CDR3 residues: CASSLAGGTDTQYF. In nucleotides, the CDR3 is TGTGCCAGCAGTTTAGCGGGGGGCACAGATACGCAGTATTTT. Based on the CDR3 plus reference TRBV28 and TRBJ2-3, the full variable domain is DVKVTQSSRYLVKRTGEKVFLECVQDMDHENMFWYRQDPGLGLRLIYFSYDVKMKEKGDIPEGYSVSREKKERFSLILESASTNQTSMYLCASSLAGGTDTQYFGPGTRLTVL.

The chain's CDR3 is CSVEVTGARTEAFF. The CDR3 DNA is TGCAGCGTTGAAGTTACAGGGGCGCGGACTGAAGCTTTCTTT. The chain carries TRBV29-1 and TRBJ1-1, with 7 nucleotides matching TRBD1. V was clipped by 1 base and J by 5 bases; unmatched bases: 7. Per the germline V gene, CDR1 is SQVTM and CDR2 is ANQGSEA. This CDR3 region has 14 residues.

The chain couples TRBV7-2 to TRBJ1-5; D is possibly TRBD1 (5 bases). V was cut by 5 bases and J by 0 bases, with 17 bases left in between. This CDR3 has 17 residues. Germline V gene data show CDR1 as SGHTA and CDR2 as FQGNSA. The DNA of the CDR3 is TGTGCCAGCAGCCAAGACGGGGGACTAACTAGCAATCAGCCCCAGCATTTT. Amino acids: CASSQDGGLTSNQPQHF.

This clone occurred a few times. The CDR3: CSGRSDTQYF. The CDR3 nucleotides are TGCAGCGGACGGTCGGATACGCAGTATTTT. J is TRBJ2-3 and V is TRBV29-1, with D unclear. This CDR3 has 10 residues. Germline V lookup: CDR1 SQVTM, CDR2 ANQGSEA. Trimming pared 7 bases from V and 6 bases from J, leaving 8 bases between.

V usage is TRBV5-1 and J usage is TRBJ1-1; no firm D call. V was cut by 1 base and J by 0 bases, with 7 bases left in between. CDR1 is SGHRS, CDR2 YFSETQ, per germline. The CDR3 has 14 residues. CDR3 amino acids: CASSLSDLNTEAFF. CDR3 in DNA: TGCGCCAGCAGCTTGAGCGACTTGAACACTGAAGCTTTCTTT.

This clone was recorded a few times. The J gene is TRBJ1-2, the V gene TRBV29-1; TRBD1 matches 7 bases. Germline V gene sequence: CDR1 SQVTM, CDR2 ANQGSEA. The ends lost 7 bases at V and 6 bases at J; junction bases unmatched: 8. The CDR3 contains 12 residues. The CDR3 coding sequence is TGCAGCGCCCCACAGGGGCCGAATGGCTACACCTTC. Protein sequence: CSAPQGPNGYTF.

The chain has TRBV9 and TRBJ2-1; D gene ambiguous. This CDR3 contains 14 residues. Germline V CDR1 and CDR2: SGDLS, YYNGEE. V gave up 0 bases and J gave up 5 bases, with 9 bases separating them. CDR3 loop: CASSVDMGNNEQFF. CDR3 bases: TGTGCCAGCAGCGTAGATATGGGTAACAATGAGCAGTTCTTC.

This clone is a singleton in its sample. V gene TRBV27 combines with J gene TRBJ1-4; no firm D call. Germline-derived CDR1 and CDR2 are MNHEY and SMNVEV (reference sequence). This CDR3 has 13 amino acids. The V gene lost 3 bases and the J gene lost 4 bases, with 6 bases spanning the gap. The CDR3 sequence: CASSFRVNEKLFF. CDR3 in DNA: TGTGCCAGCAGTTTTCGGGTTAATGAAAAACTGTTTTTT.

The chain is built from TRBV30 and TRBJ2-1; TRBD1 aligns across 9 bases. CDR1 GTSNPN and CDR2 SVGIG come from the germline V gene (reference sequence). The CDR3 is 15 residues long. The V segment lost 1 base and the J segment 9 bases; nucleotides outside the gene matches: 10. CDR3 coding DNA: TGTGCCTGGAGTGATACAGGGGGCTTTGGGGTTGAGCAGTTCTTC. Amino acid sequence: CAWSDTGGFGVEQFF. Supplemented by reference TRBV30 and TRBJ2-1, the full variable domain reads SQTIHQWPATLVQPVGSPLSLECTVEGTSNPNLYWYRQAAGRGLQLLFYSVGIGQISSEVPQNLSASRPQDRQFILSSKKLLLSDSGFYLCAWSDTGGFGVEQFFGPGTRLTVL.

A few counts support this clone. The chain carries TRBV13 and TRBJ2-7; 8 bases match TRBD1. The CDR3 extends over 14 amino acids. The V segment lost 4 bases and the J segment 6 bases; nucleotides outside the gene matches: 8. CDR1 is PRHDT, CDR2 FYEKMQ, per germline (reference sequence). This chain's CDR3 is CASSSGQDLPEQYF. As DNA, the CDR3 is TGTGCCAGCAGCTCGGGACAGGACCTCCCCGAGCAGTACTTC.

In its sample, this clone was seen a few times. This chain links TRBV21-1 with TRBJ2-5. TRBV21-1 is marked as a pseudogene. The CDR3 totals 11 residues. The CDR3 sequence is CATNLFKGQYF. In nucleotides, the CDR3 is TGTGCCACCAATTTATTTAAGGGCCAGTACTTC.

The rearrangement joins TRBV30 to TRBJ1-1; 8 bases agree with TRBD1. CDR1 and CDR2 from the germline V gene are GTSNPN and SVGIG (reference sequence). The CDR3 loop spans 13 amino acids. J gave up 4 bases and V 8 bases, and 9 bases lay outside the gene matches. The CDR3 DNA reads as TGTGCCAGCCGACAGGGGTTGGGCACTGAAGCTTTCTTT. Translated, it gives CASRQGLGTEAFF.